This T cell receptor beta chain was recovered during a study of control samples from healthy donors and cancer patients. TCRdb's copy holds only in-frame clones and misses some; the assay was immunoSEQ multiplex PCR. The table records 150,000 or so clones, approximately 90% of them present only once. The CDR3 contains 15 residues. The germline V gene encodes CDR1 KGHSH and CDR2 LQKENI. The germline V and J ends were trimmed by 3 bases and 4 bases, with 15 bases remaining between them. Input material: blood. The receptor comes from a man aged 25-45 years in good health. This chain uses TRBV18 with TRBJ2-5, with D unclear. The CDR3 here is CASSPNSGVGETQYF. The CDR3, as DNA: TGTGCCAGCTCACCTAACAGTGGGGTGGGAGAGACCCAGTACTTC.